This is a list of T cell receptor beta chains from one sample in a study of blood T cell repertoires in COVID-19. Generated by immunoSEQ multiplex PCR, the TCRdb table keeps only in-frame clones and is missing some. Among approximately 25,000 clones, 65% to 75% were seen once, and the ten largest hold over 6%. Sequencing was performed on peripheral blood. Source of these receptors: a man aged 45-60 years with COVID-19, enrolled during active disease. Both conserved end residues are part of each CDR3. Each record gives: J gene, D gene, V gene, CDR3 length, clone size, CDR3 protein, CDR3 DNA. A D gene is named only where the DNA matches it firmly. Not every row has a clone size; where given, it reads once, few, many or a size class.

J: TRBJ1-2
D: NA
V: TRBV9
length: 14
size: NA
CDR3: CASSIRDTVRGYTF
DNA: TGTGCCAGCAGCATACGGGACACCGTTCGTGGCTACACCTTC

J: TRBJ1-2
D: NA
V: TRBV18
length: 16
size: NA
CDR3: CASSPLPPSPGYGYTF
DNA: TGTGCCAGCTCACCCCTACCTCCCAGCCCAGGCTATGGCTACACCTTC

J: TRBJ1-1
D: TRBD1
V: TRBV6-5
length: 14
size: few
CDR3: CASSPDRGHTEAFF
DNA: TGTGCCAGCAGTCCGGACAGGGGGCACACTGAAGCTTTCTTT

J: TRBJ2-2
D: NA
V: TRBV12-3/TRBV12-4
length: 13
size: NA
CDR3: CASSFRGIGELFF
DNA: TGTGCCAGCAGCTTCCGAGGGATCGGGGAGCTGTTTTTT

J: TRBJ2-7
D: TRBD1
V: TRBV9
length: 15
size: once
CDR3: CASSVAGQGWDEQYF
DNA: TGTGCCAGCAGCGTAGCTGGACAGGGTTGGGACGAGCAGTACTTC

J: TRBJ2-1
D: NA
V: TRBV27
length: 16
size: once
CDR3: CASSLTWRSSYNEQFF
DNA: TGTGCCAGCAGTTTAACGTGGAGGAGCTCCTACAATGAGCAGTTCTTC

J: TRBJ2-1
D: NA
V: TRBV2
length: 13
size: NA
CDR3: CASSLEITEQQFF
DNA: TGTGCCAGCAGTTTGGAAATCACGGAGCAGCAGTTCTTC

J: TRBJ2-7
D: NA
V: TRBV10-3
length: 14
size: NA
CDR3: CAISESNRAYEQYF
DNA: TGTGCCATCAGTGAGTCTAACAGGGCCTACGAGCAGTACTTC

J: TRBJ1-2
D: NA
V: TRBV24-1
length: 14
size: NA
CDR3: CAARGMGGANGYTF
DNA: TGTGCGGCGCGGGGTATGGGGGGGGCGAATGGCTACACCTTC

J: TRBJ1-5
D: NA
V: TRBV6-1
length: 13
size: NA
CDR3: CASSEATDRNQHF
DNA: TGTGCCAGCAGTGAAGCTACAGACAGGAACCAGCATTTT

J: TRBJ1-3
D: NA
V: TRBV6-5
length: 13
size: NA
CDR3: CASTSQGGNTIYF
DNA: TGTGCCAGCACCTCTCAGGGCGGAAACACCATATATTTT

J: TRBJ2-7
D: TRBD1
V: TRBV12-3/TRBV12-4
length: 13
size: NA
CDR3: CASSLSGGTEQYF
DNA: TGTGCCAGCAGTTTATCAGGGGGCACCGAGCAGTACTTC

J: TRBJ2-3
D: NA
V: TRBV9
length: 15
size: NA
CDR3: CASSLYPRGTDTQYF
DNA: TGTGCCAGCAGCTTATACCCTCGAGGTACAGATACGCAGTATTTT

J: TRBJ2-2
D: TRBD1
V: TRBV27
length: 16
size: NA
CDR3: CASSFFRTGVAGELFF
DNA: TGTGCCAGCAGTTTTTTTAGGACAGGGGTGGCCGGGGAGCTGTTTTTT

J: TRBJ2-1
D: TRBD2
V: TRBV7-3
length: 20
size: NA
CDR3: CASSLKSGVGLAGSYNEQFF
DNA: TGTGCCAGCAGCTTAAAGTCTGGGGTGGGACTAGCGGGCTCCTACAATGAGCAGTTCTTC

J: TRBJ2-3
D: NA
V: TRBV3-1/TRBV3-2
length: 15
size: few
CDR3: CASSPRARRTDTQYF
DNA: TGTGCCAGCAGCCCCCGGGCTAGGAGGACAGATACGCAGTATTTT

J: TRBJ1-2
D: NA
V: TRBV4-2
length: 15
size: NA
CDR3: CASSPSPGGDYGYTF
DNA: TGTGCCAGCAGCCCATCACCGGGGGGCGACTATGGCTACACCTTC

J: TRBJ2-7
D: NA
V: TRBV3-1/TRBV3-2
length: 14
size: NA
CDR3: CASSQWDLSSEQYF
DNA: TGTGCCAGCAGCCAATGGGACTTATCCTCCGAGCAGTACTTC

J: TRBJ1-5
D: NA
V: TRBV9
length: 15
size: NA
CDR3: CASSVEGQPNQPQHF
DNA: TGTGCCAGCAGCGTAGAAGGACAGCCTAATCAGCCCCAGCATTTT

J: TRBJ2-3
D: NA
V: TRBV7-2
length: 14
size: NA
CDR3: CASSLYRIADTQYF
DNA: TGTGCCAGCAGCTTATATAGAATTGCAGATACGCAGTATTTT

J: TRBJ2-5
D: TRBD1
V: TRBV14
length: 14
size: NA
CDR3: CASSRDRVQETQYF
DNA: TGTGCCAGCAGCCGGGACAGGGTCCAAGAGACCCAGTACTTC

J: TRBJ1-5
D: NA
V: TRBV15
length: 15
size: medium-sized
CDR3: CATSRAEGTIGPQHF
DNA: TGTGCCACCAGCAGAGCAGAGGGGACAATTGGGCCCCAGCATTTT

J: TRBJ2-5
D: NA
V: TRBV4-1
length: 13
size: few
CDR3: CASSLQGGETQYF
DNA: TGCGCCAGCAGCCTACAGGGTGGGGAGACCCAGTACTTC

J: TRBJ1-4
D: NA
V: TRBV5-8
length: 16
size: NA
CDR3: CASSIAVGLANEKLFF
DNA: TGTGCCAGCAGCATCGCGGTTGGGTTAGCTAATGAAAAACTGTTTTTT

J: TRBJ1-6
D: TRBD1
V: TRBV5-6
length: 14
size: NA
CDR3: CASSATGGRPPLHF
DNA: TGTGCCAGCAGCGCGACAGGGGGACGTCCACCCCTCCACTTT

J: TRBJ2-2
D: NA
V: TRBV5-4
length: 14
size: NA
CDR3: CASSLARSTGELFF
DNA: TGTGCCAGCAGCTTGGCTAGGAGCACCGGGGAGCTGTTTTTT

J: TRBJ2-2
D: NA
V: TRBV19
length: 14
size: NA
CDR3: CASSSEPNTGELFF
DNA: TGTGCCAGTAGTAGCGAACCGAACACCGGGGAGCTGTTTTTT

J: TRBJ1-6
D: TRBD1
V: TRBV3-1/TRBV3-2
length: 14
size: NA
CDR3: CASTGTGRNSPLHF
DNA: TGTGCCAGCACCGGGACAGGGCGAAATTCACCCCTCCACTTT

J: TRBJ2-2
D: TRBD1
V: TRBV5-4
length: 17
size: NA
CDR3: CASSLDPGQGGTGELFF
DNA: TGTGCCAGCAGCTTAGACCCGGGACAGGGAGGCACCGGGGAGCTGTTTTTT

J: TRBJ2-3
D: TRBD1
V: TRBV5-1
length: 16
size: few
CDR3: CASSLAGQGSTDTQYF
DNA: TGCGCCAGCAGCTTGGCGGGACAGGGTAGCACAGATACGCAGTATTTT

J: TRBJ2-1
D: TRBD1
V: TRBV5-1
length: 17
size: NA
CDR3: CASSWESGTAFYNEQFF
DNA: TGCGCCAGCAGCTGGGAATCCGGGACAGCTTTCTACAATGAGCAGTTCTTC

J: TRBJ1-5
D: TRBD1
V: TRBV5-5
length: 15
size: once
CDR3: CASSSDRGFIQPQHF
DNA: TGTGCCAGCAGCTCCGACAGGGGTTTCATCCAGCCCCAGCATTTT

J: TRBJ1-2
D: TRBD1
V: TRBV4-2
length: 16
size: NA
CDR3: CASSQAPGQGAYGYTF
DNA: TGTGCCAGCAGCCAAGCGCCGGGACAGGGGGCGTATGGCTACACCTTC

J: TRBJ2-1
D: NA
V: TRBV5-1
length: 16
size: NA
CDR3: CASSSLAAISYNEQFF
DNA: TGCGCCAGCAGCTCCTTAGCGGCGATCTCCTACAATGAGCAGTTCTTC

J: TRBJ1-1
D: NA
V: TRBV2
length: 12
size: NA
CDR3: CASREYRIGAFF
DNA: TGTGCCAGCAGGGAATACAGGATCGGAGCTTTCTTT

J: TRBJ2-1
D: NA
V: TRBV5-4
length: 12
size: NA
CDR3: CASSLGERAVFF
DNA: TGTGCCAGCAGCTTGGGGGAGCGGGCTGTGTTCTTC

J: TRBJ2-7
D: NA
V: TRBV3-1/TRBV3-2
length: 11
size: few
CDR3: CASSSTYEQYF
DNA: TGTGCCAGCAGCTCTACCTACGAGCAGTACTTC

J: TRBJ2-3
D: NA
V: TRBV7-7
length: 15
size: NA
CDR3: CASSPQGGPTDTQYF
DNA: TGTGCCAGCAGTCCCCAAGGGGGACCCACAGATACGCAGTATTTT

J: TRBJ1-6
D: TRBD1
V: TRBV6-2/TRBV6-3
length: 15
size: few
CDR3: CASSLLRQGASPLHF
DNA: TGTGCCAGCAGTCTCTTACGACAGGGGGCTTCACCCCTCCACTTT

J: TRBJ2-4
D: NA
V: TRBV7-9
length: 15
size: once
CDR3: CASSPQAIAKNIQYF
DNA: TGTGCCAGCAGCCCCCAGGCCATAGCCAAAAACATTCAGTACTTC

J: TRBJ2-3
D: NA
V: TRBV6-2/TRBV6-3
length: 13
size: NA
CDR3: CASSPQETDTQYF
DNA: TGTGCCAGCAGTCCCCAGGAAACAGATACGCAGTATTTT

J: TRBJ1-1
D: NA
V: TRBV19
length: 14
size: NA
CDR3: CASSMRDMNTEAFF
DNA: TGTGCCAGTAGTATGAGGGACATGAACACTGAAGCTTTCTTT

J: TRBJ1-1
D: NA
V: TRBV5-6
length: 14
size: NA
CDR3: CASSLGHVNTEAFF
DNA: TGTGCCAGCAGCTTGGGACATGTGAACACTGAAGCTTTCTTT

J: TRBJ2-1
D: TRBD2
V: TRBV6-5
length: 15
size: once
CDR3: CASTERASGGAEQFF
DNA: TGTGCCAGCACCGAACGGGCTAGCGGGGGGGCCGAGCAGTTCTTC

J: TRBJ2-5
D: NA
V: TRBV4-1
length: 17
size: NA
CDR3: CASSQDAGFRGQETQYF
DNA: TGCGCCAGCAGCCAAGATGCGGGTTTCCGGGGGCAAGAGACCCAGTACTTC

J: TRBJ2-5
D: TRBD2
V: TRBV28
length: 18
size: NA
CDR3: CASSSPYTSGGRQETQYF
DNA: TGTGCCAGCAGTTCCCCATATACTAGCGGCGGTAGACAAGAGACCCAGTACTTC

J: TRBJ2-7
D: TRBD1
V: TRBV29-1
length: 13
size: NA
CDR3: CSVDSDRDYEQYF
DNA: TGCAGCGTTGACTCGGACAGGGACTACGAGCAGTACTTC

J: TRBJ1-2
D: NA
V: TRBV6-5
length: 14
size: NA
CDR3: CASSVTGKGMSCTF
DNA: TGTGCCAGCAGCGTTACAGGGAAGGGCATGAGCTGCACCTTC

J: TRBJ2-1
D: TRBD2
V: TRBV7-2
length: 17
size: NA
CDR3: CASSLRGGLAGVHEQFF
DNA: TGTGCCAGCAGCCTTCGGGGGGGGCTAGCGGGAGTCCATGAGCAGTTCTTC

J: TRBJ2-2
D: TRBD1
V: TRBV5-1
length: 15
size: NA
CDR3: CASSLDTGDTGELFF
DNA: TGCGCCAGCAGCTTGGATACAGGGGACACCGGGGAGCTGTTTTTT

J: TRBJ2-7
D: NA
V: TRBV21-1
length: 13
size: NA
CDR3: CASSKRGIYEQYF
DNA: TGTGCCAGCAGCAAAAGGGGCATTTACGAGCAGTACTTC

J: TRBJ1-5
D: TRBD1
V: TRBV6-2/TRBV6-3
length: 18
size: NA
CDR3: CASSYSSHDRGNNQPQHF
DNA: TGTGCCAGCAGTTACTCGAGTCATGACAGGGGCAACAATCAGCCCCAGCATTTT

J: TRBJ1-5
D: TRBD1
V: TRBV28
length: 14
size: few
CDR3: CASSLDRGNQPQHF
DNA: TGTGCCAGCAGTTTAGACAGGGGAAATCAGCCCCAGCATTTT

J: TRBJ1-3
D: TRBD1
V: TRBV12-3/TRBV12-4
length: 13
size: few
CDR3: CASSLGGGQAEYF
DNA: TGTGCCAGCAGTTTAGGAGGGGGACAGGCGGAATATTTT

J: TRBJ2-7
D: TRBD2
V: TRBV10-3
length: 15
size: NA
CDR3: CAISEMASGRREQYF
DNA: TGTGCCATCAGTGAAATGGCTAGCGGGAGACGCGAGCAGTACTTC

J: TRBJ2-7
D: NA
V: TRBV19
length: 15
size: NA
CDR3: CASSARTASLSEQYF
DNA: TGTGCCAGTAGTGCTAGGACAGCATCTCTGAGCGAGCAGTACTTC

J: TRBJ2-5
D: NA
V: TRBV2
length: 16
size: NA
CDR3: CATASAGAFLQETQYF
DNA: TGTGCAACAGCCAGCGCGGGGGCCTTTCTCCAAGAGACCCAGTACTTC

J: TRBJ1-3
D: NA
V: TRBV28
length: 14
size: NA
CDR3: CASYGHSSGNTIYF
DNA: TGTGCCAGCTACGGACATTCCTCTGGAAACACCATATATTTT

J: TRBJ2-3
D: TRBD2
V: TRBV6-4
length: 15
size: few
CDR3: CASSDSSGGTDTQYF
DNA: TGTGCCAGCAGTGACTCTAGCGGGGGCACAGATACGCAGTATTTT

J: TRBJ1-1
D: NA
V: TRBV18
length: 13
size: NA
CDR3: CASSLTDGVEAFF
DNA: TGTGCCAGCTCACTAACGGACGGGGTTGAAGCTTTCTTT